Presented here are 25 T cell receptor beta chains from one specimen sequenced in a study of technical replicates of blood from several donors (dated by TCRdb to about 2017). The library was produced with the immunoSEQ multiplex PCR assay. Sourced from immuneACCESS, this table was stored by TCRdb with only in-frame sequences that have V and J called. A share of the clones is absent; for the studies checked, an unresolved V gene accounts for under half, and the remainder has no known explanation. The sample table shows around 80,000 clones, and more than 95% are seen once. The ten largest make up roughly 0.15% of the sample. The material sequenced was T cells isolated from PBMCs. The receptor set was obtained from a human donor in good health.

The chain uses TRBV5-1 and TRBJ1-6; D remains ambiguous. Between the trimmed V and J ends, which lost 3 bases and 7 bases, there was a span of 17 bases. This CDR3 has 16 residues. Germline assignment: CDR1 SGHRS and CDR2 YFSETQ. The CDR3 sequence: CASSSRPGEYNSPLHF. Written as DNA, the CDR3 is TGCGCCAGCAGCTCACGGCCGGGTGAATACAATTCACCCCTCCACTTT. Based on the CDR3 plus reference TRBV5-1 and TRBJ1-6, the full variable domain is KAGVTQTPRYLIKTRGQQVTLSCSPISGHRSVSWYQQTPGQGLQFLFEYFSETQRNKGNFPGRFSGRQFSNSRSEMNVSTLELGDSALYLCASSSRPGEYNSPLHFGNGTRLTVT.

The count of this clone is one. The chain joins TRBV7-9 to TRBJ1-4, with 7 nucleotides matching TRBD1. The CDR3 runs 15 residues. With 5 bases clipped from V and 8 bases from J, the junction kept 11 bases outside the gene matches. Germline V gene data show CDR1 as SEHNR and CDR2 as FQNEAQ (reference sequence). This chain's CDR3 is CASSPRQGLGEKLFF. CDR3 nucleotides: TGTGCCAGCAGCCCTAGACAGGGTTTAGGAGAAAAACTGTTTTTT.

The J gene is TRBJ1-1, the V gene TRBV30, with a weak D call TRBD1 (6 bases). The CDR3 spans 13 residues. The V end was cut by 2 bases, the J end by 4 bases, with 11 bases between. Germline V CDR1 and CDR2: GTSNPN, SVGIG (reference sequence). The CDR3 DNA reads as TGTGCCTGGAGTTTAGGGGGTTTCACTGAAGCTTTCTTT. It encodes CAWSLGGFTEAFF.

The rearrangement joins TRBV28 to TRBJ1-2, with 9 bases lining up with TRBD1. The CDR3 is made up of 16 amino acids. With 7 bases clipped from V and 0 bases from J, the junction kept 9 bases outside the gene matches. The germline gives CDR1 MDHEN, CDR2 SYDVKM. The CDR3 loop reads CASIKRTGVPNYGYTF. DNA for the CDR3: TGTGCCAGCATAAAGAGGACAGGGGTTCCTAACTATGGCTACACCTTC.

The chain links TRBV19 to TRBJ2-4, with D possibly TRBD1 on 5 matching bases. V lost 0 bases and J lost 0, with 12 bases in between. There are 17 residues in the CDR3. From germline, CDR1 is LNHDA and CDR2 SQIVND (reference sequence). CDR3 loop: CASSIDLGLLAKNIQYF. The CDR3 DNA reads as TGTGCCAGTAGTATAGATCTGGGGCTTCTAGCCAAAAACATTCAGTACTTC.

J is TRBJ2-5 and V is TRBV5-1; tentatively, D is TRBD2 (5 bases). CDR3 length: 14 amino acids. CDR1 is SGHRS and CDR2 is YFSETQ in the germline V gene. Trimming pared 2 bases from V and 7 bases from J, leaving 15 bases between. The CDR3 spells CASSFDYGGGTQYF. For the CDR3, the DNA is TGCGCCAGCAGCTTCGACTATGGCGGAGGGACCCAGTACTTC.

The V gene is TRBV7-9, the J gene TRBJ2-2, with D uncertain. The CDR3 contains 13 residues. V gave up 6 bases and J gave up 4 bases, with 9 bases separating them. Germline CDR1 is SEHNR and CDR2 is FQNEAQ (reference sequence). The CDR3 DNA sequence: TGTGCCAGCAGAGGTGAGGCCACCGGGGAGCTGTTTTTT. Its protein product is CASRGEATGELFF.

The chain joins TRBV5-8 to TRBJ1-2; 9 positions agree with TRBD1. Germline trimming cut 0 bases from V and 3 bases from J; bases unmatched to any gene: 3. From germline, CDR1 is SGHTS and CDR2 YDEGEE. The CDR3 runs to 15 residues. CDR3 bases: TGTGCCAGCAGCTTGGGGGACAGGGATGACTATGGCTACACCTTC. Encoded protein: CASSLGDRDDYGYTF. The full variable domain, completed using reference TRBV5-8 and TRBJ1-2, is EAGVTQSPTHLIKTRGQQATLRCSPISGHTSVYWYQQALGLGLQFLLWYDEGEERNRGNFPPRFSGRQFPNYSSELNVNALELEDSALYLCASSLGDRDDYGYTFGSGTRLTVV.

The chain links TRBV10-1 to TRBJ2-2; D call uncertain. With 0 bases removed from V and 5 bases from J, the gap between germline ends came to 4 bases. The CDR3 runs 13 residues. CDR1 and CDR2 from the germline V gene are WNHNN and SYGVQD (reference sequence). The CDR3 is CASSESATGELFF. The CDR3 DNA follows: TGCGCCAGCAGTGAGTCGGCTACCGGGGAGCTGTTTTTT.

In nucleotides, the CDR3 is TGTGCCAGCAGTTTGGTTGCGGGAGCCCGCTACGAGCAGTACTTC. Translation: CASSLVAGARYEQYF. The rearrangement uses TRBV28 and TRBJ2-7; TRBD2 agrees at 7 bases. After removal of 3 bases from V and 3 bases from J, the junction contained 8 bases not matched to a gene. Germline CDR1 is MDHEN and CDR2 is SYDVKM. This CDR3 has 15 amino acids. The variable domain in full, with the rest retrieved from reference TRBV28 and TRBJ2-7, is DVKVTQSSRYLVKRTGEKVFLECVQDMDHENMFWYRQDPGLGLRLIYFSYDVKMKEKGDIPEGYSVSREKKERFSLILESASTNQTSMYLCASSLVAGARYEQYFGPGTRLTVT.

The CDR3 spells CATTGTDSYEQYF. In DNA form, the CDR3 reads TGTGCCACCACCGGGACAGACTCCTACGAGCAGTACTTC. This chain uses TRBV2 with TRBJ2-7, with TRBD1 matching over 7 bases. Germline loops: CDR1 SNHLY, CDR2 FYNNEI. J was trimmed by 0 bases and V by 10 bases; bases with no gene match: 6. The length of the CDR3 is 13 residues.

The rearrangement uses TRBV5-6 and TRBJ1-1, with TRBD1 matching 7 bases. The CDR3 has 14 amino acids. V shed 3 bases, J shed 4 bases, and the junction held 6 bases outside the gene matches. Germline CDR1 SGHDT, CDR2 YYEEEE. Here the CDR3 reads CASSYRGGVTEAFF. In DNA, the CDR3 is TGTGCCAGCAGCTATAGAGGGGGCGTCACTGAAGCTTTCTTT. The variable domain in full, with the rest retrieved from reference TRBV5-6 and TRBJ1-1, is DAGVTQSPTHLIKTRGQQVTLRCSPKSGHDTVSWYQQALGQGPQFIFQYYEEEERQRGNFPDRFSGHQFPNYSSELNVNALLLGDSALYLCASSYRGGVTEAFFGQGTRLTVV.

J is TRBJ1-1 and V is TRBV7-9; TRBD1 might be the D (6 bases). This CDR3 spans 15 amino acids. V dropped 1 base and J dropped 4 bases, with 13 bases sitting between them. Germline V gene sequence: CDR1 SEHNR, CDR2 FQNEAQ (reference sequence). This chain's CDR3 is CASSLVRGASTEAFF. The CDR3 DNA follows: TGTGCCAGCAGCTTAGTCAGGGGCGCTTCCACTGAAGCTTTCTTT.

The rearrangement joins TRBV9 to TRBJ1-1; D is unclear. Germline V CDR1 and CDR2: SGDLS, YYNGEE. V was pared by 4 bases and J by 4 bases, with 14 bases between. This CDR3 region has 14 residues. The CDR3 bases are TGTGCCAGCAGCTCACCGCCTAGAATCACTGAAGCTTTCTTT. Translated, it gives CASSSPPRITEAFF.

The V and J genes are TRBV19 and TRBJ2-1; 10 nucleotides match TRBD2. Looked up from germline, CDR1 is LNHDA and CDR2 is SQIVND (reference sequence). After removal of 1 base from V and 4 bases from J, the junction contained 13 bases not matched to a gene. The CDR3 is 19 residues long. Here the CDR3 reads CASSIGILAGALSYNEQFF. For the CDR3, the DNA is TGTGCCAGTAGTATAGGAATTCTAGCGGGAGCGTTATCTTACAATGAGCAGTTCTTC.

The CDR3 region is CASRIAGASTYEQYF. The DNA for the CDR3 is TGTGCCAGCAGAATAGCGGGAGCCTCTACCTACGAGCAGTACTTC. The chain links TRBV2 to TRBJ2-7; 9 nucleotides agree with TRBD2. The CDR3 runs to 15 residues. V was clipped by 6 bases and J by 2 bases; unmatched bases: 8. CDR1 and CDR2 from the germline V gene are SNHLY and FYNNEI.

The CDR3 bases are TGTGCCAGCAGCGTAGAGGGACAGGGACTCACTGAAGCTTTCTTT. This encodes CASSVEGQGLTEAFF. This chain uses TRBV9 with TRBJ1-1; 9 bases map to TRBD1. This CDR3 has 15 amino acids. Trimming removed 0 bases from V and 4 bases from J; junction bases left unmatched: 4. Germline lookup yields CDR1 SGDLS and CDR2 YYNGEE.

The CDR3 is CASSTDSIMNTEAFF. DNA of the CDR3: TGTGCCAGCAGCACGGACAGTATAATGAACACTGAAGCTTTCTTT. V gene TRBV5-4 combines with J gene TRBJ1-1, with TRBD1 as a possible D gene (6 bases). Germline CDR1 and CDR2: SGHNT and YYREEE (reference sequence). CDR3 length equals 15 residues. Trimming took 4 bases from V and 0 from J, leaving 13 bases between them.

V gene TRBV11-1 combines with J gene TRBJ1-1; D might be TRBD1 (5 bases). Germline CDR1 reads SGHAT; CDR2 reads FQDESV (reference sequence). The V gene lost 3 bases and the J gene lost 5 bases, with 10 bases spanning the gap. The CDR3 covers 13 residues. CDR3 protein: CASSFSQGTEAFF. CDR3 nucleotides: TGTGCCAGCAGCTTCAGTCAGGGTACTGAAGCTTTCTTT.

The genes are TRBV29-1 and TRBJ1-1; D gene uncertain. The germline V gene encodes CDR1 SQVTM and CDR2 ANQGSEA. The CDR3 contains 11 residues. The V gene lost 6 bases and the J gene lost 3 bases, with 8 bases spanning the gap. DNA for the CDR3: TGCAGCGTATTAGCGGACACTGAAGCTTTCTTT. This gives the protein CSVLADTEAFF.

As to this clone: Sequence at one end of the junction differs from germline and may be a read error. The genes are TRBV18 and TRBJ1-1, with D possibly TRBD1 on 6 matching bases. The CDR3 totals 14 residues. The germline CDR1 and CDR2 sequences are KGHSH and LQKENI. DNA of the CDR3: TGTGCCAGCTCACGCACTCAGGGGAACCCTGAAGCTTTCTTT. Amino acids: CASSRTQGNPEAFF. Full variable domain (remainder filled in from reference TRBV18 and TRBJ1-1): NAGVMQNPRHLVRRRGQEARLRCSPMKGHSHVYWYRQLPEEGLKFMVYLQKENIIDESGMPKERFSAEFPKEGPSILRIQQVVRGDSAAYFCASSRTQGNPEAFFGQGTRLTVV.

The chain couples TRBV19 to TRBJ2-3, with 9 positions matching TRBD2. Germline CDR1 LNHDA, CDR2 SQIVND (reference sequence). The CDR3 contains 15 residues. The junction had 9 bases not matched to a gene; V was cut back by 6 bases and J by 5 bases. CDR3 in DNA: TGTGCCAGTAGAAAGATAGCGGGAGAGGTAGATACGCAGTATTTT. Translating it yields CASRKIAGEVDTQYF.

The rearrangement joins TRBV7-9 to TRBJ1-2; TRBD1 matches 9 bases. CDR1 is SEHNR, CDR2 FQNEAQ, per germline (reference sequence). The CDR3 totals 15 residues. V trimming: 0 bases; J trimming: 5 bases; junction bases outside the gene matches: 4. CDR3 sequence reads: CASSLADRGWYGYTF. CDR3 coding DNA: TGTGCCAGCAGCTTAGCGGACAGGGGCTGGTATGGCTACACCTTC.

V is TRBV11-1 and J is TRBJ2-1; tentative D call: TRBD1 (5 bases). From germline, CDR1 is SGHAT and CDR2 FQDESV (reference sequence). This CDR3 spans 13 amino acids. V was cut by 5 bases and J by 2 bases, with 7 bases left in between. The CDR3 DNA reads TGTGCCAGCAGCCGGACACCCTACAATGAGCAGTTCTTC. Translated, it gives CASSRTPYNEQFF. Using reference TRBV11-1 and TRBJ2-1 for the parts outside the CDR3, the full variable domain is EAEVAQSPRYKITEKSQAVAFWCDPISGHATLYWYRQILGQGPELLVQFQDESVVDDSQLPKDRFSAERLKGVDSTLKIQPAELGDSAMYLCASSRTPYNEQFFGPGTRLTVL.

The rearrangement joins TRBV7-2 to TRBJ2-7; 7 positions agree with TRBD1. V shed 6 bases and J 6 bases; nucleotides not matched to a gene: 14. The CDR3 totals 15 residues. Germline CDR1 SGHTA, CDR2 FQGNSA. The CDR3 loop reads CASSPNRDRFSEQYF. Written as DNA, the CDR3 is TGTGCCAGCAGTCCAAACCGGGACAGATTCTCCGAGCAGTACTTC.